A selection of T cell receptor beta chains follows, all from one sample in a study of monozygotic twins with cystic fibrosis. Assay used: immunoSEQ multiplex PCR; TCRdb lists only in-frame clones, some missing. Of 9,500 or so clones listed, 98% to 99% are singletons. The sample consisted of blood. These receptors were collected from a girl aged 2-10 years with cystic fibrosis. Both conserved end residues are part of each CDR3. The D gene is left open where the match is weak. Rows give clone size only sometimes, using once, few, many, or a class for an expanded clone.

d_gene	v_gene	len	j_gene	abundance	CDR3nt	CDR3aa
.	TRBV5-6	17	TRBJ2-7	.	TGTGCCAGCAGCCTGGGACCCACTTCGTCCGGGATATACGAGCAGTACTTC	CASSLGPTSSGIYEQYF
TRBD2	TRBV5-4	16	TRBJ2-1	.	TGTGCCAGCAGCTTATACCTAGCGGGAGTTGGGGATGAGCAGTTCTTC	CASSLYLAGVGDEQFF
TRBD2	TRBV4-1	15	TRBJ2-1	.	TGCGCCAGCAGCCCACTAGCGGACGGTTACAATGAGCAGTTCTTC	CASSPLADGYNEQFF
TRBD2	TRBV10-2	15	TRBJ2-3	.	TGCGCCAGCAGCCTACTTAGCGGGAGCTCAGATACGCAGTATTTT	CASSLLSGSSDTQYF
TRBD2	TRBV6-5	15	TRBJ2-1	once	TGTGCCAGCAGTTTAGCGGGGCGCTCCTACAATGAGCAGTTCTTC	CASSLAGRSYNEQFF
.	TRBV28	12	TRBJ1-4	.	TGTGCCAGCAGGGGTCCCATTGGGAAACTGTTTTTT	CASRGPIGKLFF
.	TRBV5-1	18	TRBJ2-4	once	TGCGCCAGCAGCTTGGCAGGGTCAGATTTAGTCGCCAAAAACATTCAGTACTTC	CASSLAGSDLVAKNIQYF
.	TRBV6-5	16	TRBJ2-3	.	TGTGCCAGCAGTTACGGTCACGAGGGGGGCACAGATACGCAGTATTTT	CASSYGHEGGTDTQYF
.	TRBV15	13	TRBJ1-1	.	TGTGCCACCGGTTGGGGGTACGACACTGAAGCTTTCTTT	CATGWGYDTEAFF
.	TRBV19	14	TRBJ2-7	.	TGTGCCAGTAGTCCCCGGTCAAGCTCCTACGAGCAGTACTTC	CASSPRSSSYEQYF
TRBD1	TRBV2	15	TRBJ2-7	.	TGTGCCAGCAGTGAAGCAAGACAGGGGAATCGGGAGCAGTACTTC	CASSEARQGNREQYF
.	TRBV30	15	TRBJ1-5	.	TGTGCCTGGAGTGAAACCTCGGTGGGCAATCAGCCCCAGCATTTT	CAWSETSVGNQPQHF
.	TRBV15	15	TRBJ1-1	.	TGTGCCACCAGCAGAGACCGCGGAGGGAACACTGAAGCTTTCTTT	CATSRDRGGNTEAFF
TRBD1	TRBV29-1	12	TRBJ1-2	.	TGCAGCGTTGTACAGGGGGCAGGAGGCTACACCTTC	CSVVQGAGGYTF
.	TRBV10-1	12	TRBJ1-2	.	TGCGCCATCATGGAAGTAGACTATGGCTACACCTTC	CAIMEVDYGYTF
TRBD1	TRBV5-1	14	TRBJ1-1	once	TGCGCCAGCAGCTTGAACAGGGGGAACACTGAAGCTTTCTTT	CASSLNRGNTEAFF
TRBD2	TRBV4-1	18	TRBJ2-1	.	TGCGCCAGCAGCCAAGTAAGGGTACTAGCGGGAGCAGGGAATGAGCAGTTCTTC	CASSQVRVLAGAGNEQFF
.	TRBV9	15	TRBJ2-7	.	TGTGCCAGCAGCGTTGAGGGAGAGTTCTCCTACGAGCAGTACTTC	CASSVEGEFSYEQYF
TRBD1	TRBV29-1	12	TRBJ1-1	.	TGCAGCGTTGGACAGGGTTACACTGAAGCTTTCTTT	CSVGQGYTEAFF
TRBD1	TRBV4-1	15	TRBJ1-5	.	TGCGCCAGCAGCCAGACGGACAGGGGCAATCAGCCCCAGCATTTT	CASSQTDRGNQPQHF
TRBD1	TRBV5-1	16	TRBJ1-4	.	TGCGCCAGCAGCTTGCGGCCCCGGGACAGGAATGAAAAACTGTTTTTT	CASSLRPRDRNEKLFF
TRBD1	TRBV30	16	TRBJ1-1	.	TGTGCCTGGAGCCGACCTTGGGACAGTATCAACACTGAAGCTTTCTTT	CAWSRPWDSINTEAFF
TRBD2	TRBV2	15	TRBJ2-1	once	TGTGCCAGCAGTGCCCGGACTAGCGGGAGGAATGAGCAGTTCTTC	CASSARTSGRNEQFF
.	TRBV28	13	TRBJ2-7	.	TGTGCCAGCCTCCCCTGGGACTCCTACGAGCAGTACTTC	CASLPWDSYEQYF
TRBD2	TRBV4-2	16	TRBJ2-3	.	TGTGCCAGCAGCCAAGATCTAGCGGGAGGAAGAGATACGCAGTATTTT	CASSQDLAGGRDTQYF
TRBD2	TRBV2	14	TRBJ2-1	.	TGTGCCAGCAGGGGCGGGGAGGGGAACAATGAGCAGTTCTTC	CASRGGEGNNEQFF
.	TRBV27	14	TRBJ1-1	.	TGTGCCAGCAGTTTTTTGTCAGGGAACACTGAAGCTTTCTTT	CASSFLSGNTEAFF
.	TRBV6-5	12	TRBJ1-2	.	TGTGCCAGCAGCCCAAGTCCCTATGGCTACACCTTC	CASSPSPYGYTF
.	TRBV2	14	TRBJ2-2	.	TGTGCCAGCAGCACGGGAGCAAACACCGGGGAGCTGTTTTTT	CASSTGANTGELFF
.	TRBV7-2	14	TRBJ1-1	.	TGTGCCAGCAGCTTGCCCCGAGGGTACACTGAAGCTTTCTTT	CASSLPRGYTEAFF
TRBD2	TRBV2	19	TRBJ2-5	.	TGTGCCAGCGTGGCCAGGGAGGGGACTAGCGGGAGGGCCGGGGATGGCCAGTACTTC	CASVAREGTSGRAGDGQYF
.	TRBV9	16	TRBJ1-1	.	TGTGCCAGCAGCGTAGGGGCAGGCCTCATGAACACTGAAGCTTTCTTT	CASSVGAGLMNTEAFF
.	TRBV28	14	TRBJ1-1	once	TGTGCCAGCAGATCCCCCCAGGTTGGGACTGAAGCTTTCTTT	CASRSPQVGTEAFF
.	TRBV30	16	TRBJ2-5	.	TGTGCCTGGAGTGAAACCCACCGACAGACTCAAGAGACCCAGTACTTC	CAWSETHRQTQETQYF
TRBD1	TRBV5-1	14	TRBJ2-1	once	TGCGCCAGCAGCTTGGGTGGGACAGACAATGAGCAGTTCTTC	CASSLGGTDNEQFF
.	TRBV18	15	TRBJ1-1	.	TGTGCCAGCTCACCACCCCAGGACCACCTCACTGAAGCTTTCTTT	CASSPPQDHLTEAFF
.	TRBV11-2	18	TRBJ1-2	.	TGTGCCAGCAGCTTATTACGAGGAACCCGGGACACCAACTATGGCTACACCTTC	CASSLLRGTRDTNYGYTF
TRBD2	TRBV7-3	16	TRBJ2-1	.	TGTGCCAGCAGCTTGGGTGCTAGCGGGAGGGTCAATGAGCAGTTCTTC	CASSLGASGRVNEQFF
.	TRBV7-8	12	TRBJ1-2	.	TGTGCCAGCAGCTTAGGGGGCTATGGCTACACCTTC	CASSLGGYGYTF
.	TRBV28	11	TRBJ2-7	.	TGTGCCAGCAGTCTTTACTACGAGCAGTACTTC	CASSLYYEQYF
.	TRBV7-3	13	TRBJ2-1	.	TGTGCCAGCAGCCCCTCCCTCTACAATGAGCAGTTCTTC	CASSPSLYNEQFF
.	TRBV5-5	14	TRBJ2-7	.	TGTGCCAGCAGCTTGCTGGGGGACTCCTACGAGCAGTACTTC	CASSLLGDSYEQYF
TRBD1	TRBV30	16	TRBJ2-5	.	TGTGCCTGGAGTGTAGGGGACAGCACCCTTCGGGGTGCCCAGTACTTC	CAWSVGDSTLRGAQYF
.	TRBV19	16	TRBJ1-2	.	TGTGCCAGTAGTATGGTTCTGTCGTGGGGAAACTATGGCTACACCTTC	CASSMVLSWGNYGYTF
.	TRBV5-1	15	TRBJ2-7	once	TGCGCCAGCAGCTCCACAGGTACATACACCTACGAGCAGTACTTC	CASSSTGTYTYEQYF
TRBD2	TRBV5-4	15	TRBJ2-1	.	TGTGCCAGCCGCACAGGGCTAGCGGGGTACAATGAGCAGTTCTTC	CASRTGLAGYNEQFF
.	TRBV27	14	TRBJ1-5	.	TGTGCCAGCAGGAGGCTCGGACCTAATCAGCCCCAGCATTTT	CASRRLGPNQPQHF
.	TRBV7-9	16	TRBJ2-1	.	TGTGCCAGCAGCTTAATCGAAGGAGGAGGGAGGAATGAGCAGTTCTTC	CASSLIEGGGRNEQFF
.	TRBV2	15	TRBJ2-2	.	TGTGCCAGCTTTACCCCGGGACAAGACACCGGGGAGCTGTTTTTT	CASFTPGQDTGELFF
TRBD2	TRBV9	18	TRBJ2-7	.	TGTGCCAGCAGCGTAGCCAATTCTCTAGCGGGAGGGCCGTACGAGCAGTACTTC	CASSVANSLAGGPYEQYF
.	TRBV7-8	16	TRBJ1-2	.	TGTGCCAGCAGCACCCGGGACATCGGGAACTATGATGGCTACACCTTC	CASSTRDIGNYDGYTF
.	TRBV5-6	17	TRBJ2-6	.	TGTGCCAGCAGCTTGGAAACAAGTTTTTATGGGGCCAACGTCCTGACTTTC	CASSLETSFYGANVLTF
.	TRBV27	14	TRBJ2-2	once	TGTGCCAGCAGAGGACCCGGGAACACCGGGGAGCTGTTTTTT	CASRGPGNTGELFF
.	TRBV19	11	TRBJ1-2	once	TGTGCCATCCGTGGAGATTATGGCTACACCTTC	CAIRGDYGYTF
TRBD1	TRBV2	16	TRBJ1-4	.	TGTGCCAGCAGTGAAGCGAGGACAGGCGGTAATGAAAAACTGTTTTTT	CASSEARTGGNEKLFF
.	TRBV5-1	13	TRBJ1-2	.	TGCGCCAGCAGCCCCGGACAGCTGTATGGCTACACCTTC	CASSPGQLYGYTF
.	TRBV5-1	13	TRBJ1-1	.	TGCGCCAGCATGGAGGGACCTAACACTGAAGCTTTCTTT	CASMEGPNTEAFF
TRBD2	TRBV6-5	15	TRBJ2-7	.	TGTGCCAGCAGCCACAGAGCGGGAGGAAACTACGAGCAGTACTTC	CASSHRAGGNYEQYF
TRBD2	TRBV7-6	17	TRBJ2-1	.	TGTGCCAGCAGCTTAGCCCCTCTAGCGGGAGGGGCAAATGAGCAGTTCTTC	CASSLAPLAGGANEQFF
.	TRBV30	19	TRBJ2-2	.	TGTGCCTGGATCGGACTATCGGTCTCTCCCCTCGCGAACACCGGGGAGCTGTTTTTT	CAWIGLSVSPLANTGELFF